This T cell receptor beta chain was retrieved from a study of blood T cells in healthy people across ages. Through a sample-barcoded 5' primer and a J-beta primer mix, a second PCR was run for about 6 to 11 cycles. TCRdb re-called the 5' RACE reads through MiXCR, storing one row per CDR3 protein. The repertoire has hundreds of thousands of distinct CDR3 sequences, approximately 53% of them found once; the top ten carry roughly 26%. Points on this clonotype: Antigen unknown.

There are 13 residues in the CDR3. V gave up 3 bases and J gave up 4 bases, with 12 bases separating them. CDR1 is DFQATT and CDR2 is SNEGSKA in the germline V gene (reference sequence). Overall study results and limits: Per million T cells, the diversity of TCR beta decreased roughly linearly as age advanced.

Investigators took about 10 milliliters of peripheral blood from every donor. The V call is TRBV20-1, the J call TRBJ1-2, with TRBD1 as a possible D gene (5 bases). Specimen: blood. This sequence was found in a man between 35 and 55 years old in good health. The CDR3 here is CSASRGTGYGYTF. The CDR3, as DNA: TGCAGTGCTAGCAGAGGGACGGGCTATGGCTACACCTTC.